This T cell receptor beta chain stems from a study of T cell responses to AZD1222 COVID-19 vaccine. Findings of the study overall: When two AZD1222 doses had been given, Spike-specific TCR breadth and depth rose.

Produced via immunoSEQ multiplex PCR; TCRdb's table is partial and in-frame only. The sample shows roughly 180,000 clones, about 89% of them seen only once. CDR3 length: 14 amino acids. The V end lost 1 base, the J end lost 1 base, and 8 bases lay between the germline ends. Germline V gives CDR1 SGHTA, CDR2 FQGTGA. As regards this clone: Its target is not known.

The V call is TRBV7-3, the J call TRBJ2-7; D is unclear. Sequences were derived from peripheral blood, sampled 28 days after the second AZD1222 dose. This receptor was taken from an adult who received the AZD1222 COVID-19 vaccine. The CDR3 loop reads CASSLNPESYEQYF. The CDR3 DNA sequence: TGTGCCAGCAGCTTAAATCCGGAGTCCTACGAGCAGTACTTC.